The rows below give T cell receptor beta chains drawn from one sample of a study of response to subunit inactivated influenza vaccine. TCRdb called the RT-PCR reads again in MiXCR, with one record for every CDR3 protein. This table has 500,000 or so distinct CDR3 sequences, approximately 16% appearing once. This specimen was CD4+ T cells sorted from PBMCs, taken about 23 months after vaccination. The receptors shown here come from a man aged 50 to 75 who received an inactivated influenza vaccine. CDR3s include the opening cysteine and the closing phenylalanine or tryptophan. A D gene is named only where the DNA matches it firmly. Clone size is shown for a subset of rows, as once, few, many or a class of expanded clone.

TGTGCCAGCAGCTTAGCACAGGGGAGCAATCAGCCCCAGCATTTT,CASSLAQGSNQPQHF,NA,TRBD1,15,TRBJ1-5,TRBV7-6
TGCGCCAGCGGACCGATTGGGGGCTGGCATCAGCCCCAGCATTTT,CASGPIGGWHQPQHF,few,NA,15,TRBJ1-5,TRBV4-1
TGTGCCACCAGCAGTCCAGGGTACACCGGGGAGCTGTTTTTT,CATSSPGYTGELFF,NA,NA,14,TRBJ2-2,TRBV15
TGTGCCACCAGTGATCCTGGGGACGAGCAGTACTTC,CATSDPGDEQYF,NA,NA,12,TRBJ2-7,TRBV24-1
TGTGCCAGCAGCTTAGTCCCCGGACAGTACTACGAGCAGTACTTC,CASSLVPGQYYEQYF,few,NA,15,TRBJ2-7,TRBV7-8
TGCAGCGTTGCCACAGGTCCCTACGAGCAGTACTTC,CSVATGPYEQYF,NA,NA,12,TRBJ2-7,TRBV29-1
TGTGCCAGCAGCTTAGTGGGACTAGCGGGAGTACCCGGGGAGCTGTTTTTT,CASSLVGLAGVPGELFF,few,TRBD2,17,TRBJ2-2,TRBV7-2
TGTGCCAGCAGCTACCCGGGACGTTTGGATGGCTACACCTTC,CASSYPGRLDGYTF,NA,NA,14,TRBJ1-2,TRBV11-2
TGTGCCAGCAGCAAAACGGCGAACACAGATACGCAGTATTTT,CASSKTANTDTQYF,NA,NA,14,TRBJ2-3,TRBV21-1
TGCAGTGCTAGAGATCGTACTAGCGGGGGACGCTACGAGCAGTACTTC,CSARDRTSGGRYEQYF,few,TRBD2,16,TRBJ2-7,TRBV20-1
TGCAGTGCTAGTCCTACGGACAGGGGAAACACAGATACGCAGTATTTT,CSASPTDRGNTDTQYF,few,TRBD1,16,TRBJ2-3,TRBV20-1
TGTGCCAGCAGCTTAGCAGGGGGACAGGGGCTTGGCTACACCTTC,CASSLAGGQGLGYTF,NA,TRBD1,15,TRBJ1-2,TRBV7-2
TGCAGCGTGGCGCCAGGGGGGGAGACCCAGTACTTC,CSVAPGGETQYF,NA,NA,12,TRBJ2-5,TRBV29-1
TGTGCCAGCAGTTTAGCGGGGGGAACCACTGAAGCTTTCTTT,CASSLAGGTTEAFF,NA,NA,14,TRBJ1-1,TRBV12-3/TRBV12-4
TGTGCCAGCAGTTTAGTAGGGGATATATCTGAAGCTTTCTTT,CASSLVGDISEAFF,NA,NA,14,TRBJ1-1,TRBV12-3/TRBV12-4
TGTGCCAGCAGCCCGCCCCTGAGCAGCAAGCCTTACTACGAGCAGTACTTC,CASSPPLSSKPYYEQYF,few,NA,17,TRBJ2-7,TRBV7-9
TGTGCCAGCAGCTTGACAGGAGGAGGCGGGGAGCTGTTTTTT,CASSLTGGGGELFF,NA,NA,14,TRBJ2-2,TRBV11-1
TGTGCCAGCAGCTCACGAACAGGGGGCCATGAGCAGTTCTTC,CASSSRTGGHEQFF,many,TRBD1,14,TRBJ2-1,TRBV5-5
TGCAGCGTTGAACTGCGGGCCGGGACAGGTGCTGGCTACACCTTC,CSVELRAGTGAGYTF,few,TRBD1,15,TRBJ1-2,TRBV29-1
TGTGCCAGCAGCTTTAAGGCGGGGGTGCTCAATGAGCAGTTCTTC,CASSFKAGVLNEQFF,few,TRBD2,15,TRBJ2-1,TRBV11-2
TGTGCCAGCAGCCCTAGACAGGGCAGGGAAAAACTGTTTTTT,CASSPRQGREKLFF,NA,TRBD1,14,TRBJ1-4,TRBV14
TGTGCCAGCAGCCAGACTAGCGGGGCAGAGACCCAGTACTTC,CASSQTSGAETQYF,few,TRBD2,14,TRBJ2-5,TRBV7-2
TGCAGTGCTAGAGCGGGCAGTATGAATACTGAAGCTTTCTTT,CSARAGSMNTEAFF,many,NA,14,TRBJ1-1,TRBV20-1
TGCGCCAGCAGCTTAAGGGCCTCAACAGATACGCAGTATTTT,CASSLRASTDTQYF,many,NA,14,TRBJ2-3,TRBV5-1
TGCAGCGTTGTCAGGGGCGCAGATACGCAGTATTTT,CSVVRGADTQYF,NA,NA,12,TRBJ2-3,TRBV29-1
TGCGCCAGCAGCACCGGACAGGGAACGACTGAAGCTTTCTTT,CASSTGQGTTEAFF,few,TRBD1,14,TRBJ1-1,TRBV5-1
TGTGCCAGCAGTATGAACACCGGGGAGCTGTTTTTT,CASSMNTGELFF,many,NA,12,TRBJ2-2,TRBV6-5
TGTGCCAGCAGCTTCACAGTATACAATGAGCAGTTCTTC,CASSFTVYNEQFF,many,NA,13,TRBJ2-1,TRBV5-6
TGCAGTGCAAAATCGGACAGGTGGGGTATCTACGAGCAGTACTTC,CSAKSDRWGIYEQYF,NA,TRBD1,15,TRBJ2-7,TRBV20-1
TGTGCCAGCAGCGTAGAAACAGGGGATTCACAAGAGACCCAGTACTTC,CASSVETGDSQETQYF,few,TRBD1,16,TRBJ2-5,TRBV9
TGTGCCAGCAGTTTGTCGAGGTCGGAGGGCTCTGGGGGGACCCAGTACTTC,CASSLSRSEGSGGTQYF,few,NA,17,TRBJ2-5,TRBV28
TGTGCCAGCAGCAAAGGTCGAGGTGAGCAGTTCTTC,CASSKGRGEQFF,few,NA,12,TRBJ2-1,TRBV21-1
TGCGCCAGCAGCTTAGCGGAGACGAACACCGGGGAGCTGTTTTTT,CASSLAETNTGELFF,few,NA,15,TRBJ2-2,TRBV5-1
TGTGCCAGCAGCTTAGTCGGGACGGAACCCTACGAGCAGTACTTC,CASSLVGTEPYEQYF,NA,NA,15,TRBJ2-7,TRBV7-2
TGTGCCAGCGGGGTGGACAGGGAAGCCGGGGAGCTGTTTTTT,CASGVDREAGELFF,NA,NA,14,TRBJ2-2,TRBV21-1
TGCAGTGTGAAGGGGGAAAACATTCAGTACTTC,CSVKGENIQYF,NA,NA,11,TRBJ2-4,TRBV20-1
TGTGCCAGCAGTTTAAACCCGCCGAAGGGTTACGAGCAGTACTTC,CASSLNPPKGYEQYF,NA,NA,15,TRBJ2-7,TRBV12-3/TRBV12-4
TGTGCCAGCAGCTTAGGGCAGGTCACCTATGGCTACACCTTC,CASSLGQVTYGYTF,few,NA,14,TRBJ1-2,TRBV7-9
TGCGCCAGCAGCCTACCACGCGTAACAAGGGCCACTGAAGCTTTCTTT,CASSLPRVTRATEAFF,once,NA,16,TRBJ1-1,TRBV4-1
TGTGCCAGCAGCCAAGGGACTAGCGGCCTCAATGAGCAGTTCTTC,CASSQGTSGLNEQFF,many,TRBD2,15,TRBJ2-1,TRBV3-1
TGCGCCAGCAGCCCCGGGACAGGGGGCAAAGGCTACACCTTC,CASSPGTGGKGYTF,NA,TRBD1,14,TRBJ1-2,TRBV5-1
TGCGCCAGCAGCCCGGCAGGCCCGCACACAGATACGCAGTATTTT,CASSPAGPHTDTQYF,few,NA,15,TRBJ2-3,TRBV5-1
TGTGCCAGCAGTCAATCACAGGTGCCCTATTCCGGCTACACCTTC,CASSQSQVPYSGYTF,NA,NA,15,TRBJ1-2,TRBV12-3/TRBV12-4